This TCR beta chain was observed in a study of blood T cell repertoires in COVID-19 (dated by TCRdb to the early 2020s). With regard to the full study: The collaborator samples originated in the United States, Italy and Spain and spanned the acute and convalescent phases of COVID-19. The material from the prospective study consisted of cDNA or gDNA derived from T cells, B-cell-depleted T cells, or PBMCs. The dataset comprised deeply sampled blood TCRbeta repertoires from subjects exposed to, actively infected with, or recovered from COVID-19. A freely available public database, intended as a resource for researchers studying the immune response to SARS-CoV-2, is where the repertoires were released. The samples were drawn from the first 160 participants of the ongoing ImmuneRACE study and from over 950 subjects provided by 6 global collaborators. The sample metadata nearly always contained a de-identified subject ID, COVID-19 status, age in years and sex. HLA class I and class II types, where available, came from metadata supplied by the sample provider rather than from assay-based typing.

What the study reported, not specific to this receptor: How much clinical and demographic metadata was included differed by source and by participant, and the metadata was provided uncurated.

Concerning this clone: Its target antigen remains unknown. Base-call qualities are not available, and no considerably larger clone is one nucleotide away.

CDR1 SGHKS and CDR2 YYEKEE are derived from the germline V gene (reference sequence). The CDR3 runs 15 residues from the cysteine to the phenylalanine. The only DNA kept is the CDR3, 45 bases in frame from the first base. V gives up 2 bases and J gives up 1 base, and the segment between their germline ends measures 13 bases. Participants in the prospective study were enrolled through a virtual design, were aged about 18 to 90 years, and lived in roughly 26 United States geographic areas. In the prospective study, participants were assigned to cohorts based on the clinical history participants reported in a screening survey and a study questionnaire. Exposed participants had been in contact, within 2 weeks of entering the study, with a person who had a PCR-confirmed or clinician-diagnosed case of COVID-19. Mobile phlebotomists in the prospective study collected whole blood, serum and a nasopharyngeal or oropharyngeal swab from every participant. Participants in the prospective study had the option to provide additional blood draws and questionnaires over an approximately two-month period. Blood samples from the prospective study were shipped frozen or at room temperature prior to DNA extraction.

The immunoSEQ Assay, a bias-controlled multiplex PCR, was used to amplify TCRbeta CDR3 regions from genomic DNA. Per the authors' processing: The number of nucleated cells in each sample was estimated by amplification of reference gene primers within the assay. To quantify the absolute abundance of each unique TCRbeta CDR3 rearrangement, sequence reads were collapsed and filtered. Productive Simpson clonality was computed per sample as the square root of Simpson's diversity index over productive rearrangements. Drawn from immuneACCESS, this table holds only the in-frame rearrangements with V and J called that TCRdb kept. Clones are partly lost; checked studies trace under half to an unresolved V gene and leave the rest unexplained. Clonal size and the V and J genes are those of that table, whereas D and trimming came from the DNA. The sample data list 150,000 to 200,000 clones, and approximately 88% of these were observed just once. The top ten clones comprise around 5.1% of the sample.

Input material: PBMCs or T cells enriched from blood (not recorded which). The rearranged chain carries TRBV5-5 and TRBJ2-7; a weak D assignment points to TRBD2 (6 bases agree). The sequence was obtained from a man between 65 and 79 years old who had been exposed to COVID-19. The CDR3 region: CASSLRTGGSYEQYF. The nucleotide sequence reads TGTGCCAGCAGCTTAAGGACCGGGGGATCCTACGAGCAGTACTTC.